This T cell receptor beta chain comes out of a study of shared clonotypes between healthy human individuals. TCRdb's copy holds only in-frame clones and misses some; the assay was immunoSEQ multiplex PCR. The sample has around 2.1 million clones; approximately 96% are singletons. The CDR3 length is 15 residues. V was shortened by 9 bases and J by 2 bases, with 16 bases between the two germline ends. Germline V gives CDR1 LNHDA, CDR2 SQIVND (reference sequence). The sequence was collected from a man between 18 and 35 years old in good health. Sequenced input: naive CD4+ T cells sorted from blood. Subset defined: CD45RA+ positively selected. V gene TRBV19 combines with J gene TRBJ2-2; perhaps TRBD1 as D (6 bases). The CDR3 sequence: CASTRPGANTGELFF. Written as DNA, the CDR3 is TGTGCCAGCACTAGACCAGGGGCAAACACCGGGGAGCTGTTTTTT.